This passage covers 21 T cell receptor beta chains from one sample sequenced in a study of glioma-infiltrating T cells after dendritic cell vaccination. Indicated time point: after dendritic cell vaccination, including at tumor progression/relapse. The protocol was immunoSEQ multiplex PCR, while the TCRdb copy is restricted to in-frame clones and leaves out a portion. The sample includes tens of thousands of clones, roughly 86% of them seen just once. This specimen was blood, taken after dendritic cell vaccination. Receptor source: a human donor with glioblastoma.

CDR3 in amino acids: CASSLSGGAGYEQYF. Here the CDR3 DNA reads TGTGCCAGCTCACTTAGCGGGGGGGCCGGGTACGAGCAGTACTTC. The chain is built from TRBV18 and TRBJ2-7, with 11 bases matching TRBD2. This CDR3 spans 15 amino acids. V shed 4 bases, J shed 4 bases, and the junction held 6 bases outside the gene matches. Germline V CDR1 and CDR2: KGHSH, LQKENI.

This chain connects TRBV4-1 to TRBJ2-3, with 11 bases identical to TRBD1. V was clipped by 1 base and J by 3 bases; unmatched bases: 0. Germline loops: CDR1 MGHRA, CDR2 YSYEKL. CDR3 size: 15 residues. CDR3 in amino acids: CASSQGDRGTDTQYF. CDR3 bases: TGCGCCAGCAGCCAAGGGGACAGGGGGACAGATACGCAGTATTTT.

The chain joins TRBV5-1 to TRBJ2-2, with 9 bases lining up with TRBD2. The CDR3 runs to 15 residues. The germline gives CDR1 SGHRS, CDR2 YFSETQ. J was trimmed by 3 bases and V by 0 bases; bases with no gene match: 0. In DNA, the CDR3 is TGCGCCAGCAGCTTGGGACTAGCGGACACCGGGGAGCTGTTTTTT. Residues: CASSLGLADTGELFF.

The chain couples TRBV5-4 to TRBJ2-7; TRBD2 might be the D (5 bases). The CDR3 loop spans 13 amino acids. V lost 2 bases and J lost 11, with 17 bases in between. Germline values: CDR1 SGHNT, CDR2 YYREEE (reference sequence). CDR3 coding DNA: TGTGCCAGCAGCTTCGCGACTAAAGACTCCGAGTACTTC. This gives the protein CASSFATKDSEYF. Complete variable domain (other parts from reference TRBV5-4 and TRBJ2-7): ETGVTQSPTHLIKTRGQQVTLRCSSQSGHNTVSWYQQALGQGPQFIFQYYREEENGRGNFPPRFSGLQFPNYSSELNVNALELDDSALYLCASSFATKDSEYFGPGTRLTVT.

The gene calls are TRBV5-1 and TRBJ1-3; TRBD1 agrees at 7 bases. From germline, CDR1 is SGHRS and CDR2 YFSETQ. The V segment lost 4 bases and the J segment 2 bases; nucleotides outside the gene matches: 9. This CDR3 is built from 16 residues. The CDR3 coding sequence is TGCGCCAGCAGCGCAAGCCAGGGGGGTGCTGGAAACACCATATATTTT. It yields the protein CASSASQGGAGNTIYF.

The CDR3 coding sequence is TGTGCCAGCAGCGTACGGACTAGCTCTCTTCGGCAGTACTTC. As protein: CASSVRTSSLRQYF. The chain links TRBV11-2 to TRBJ2-7; 8 nucleotides match TRBD2. With 5 bases clipped from V and 9 bases from J, the junction kept 12 bases outside the gene matches. CDR1 SGHAT and CDR2 FQNNGV come from the germline V gene. The CDR3 is 14 amino acids.

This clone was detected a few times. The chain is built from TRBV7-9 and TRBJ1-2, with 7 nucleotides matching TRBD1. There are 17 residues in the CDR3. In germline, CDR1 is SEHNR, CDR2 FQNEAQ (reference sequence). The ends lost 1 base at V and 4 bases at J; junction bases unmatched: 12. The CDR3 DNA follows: TGTGCCAGCAGCTTAGGACAGGGAAACATCGCCGGCTATGGCTACACCTTC. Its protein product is CASSLGQGNIAGYGYTF.

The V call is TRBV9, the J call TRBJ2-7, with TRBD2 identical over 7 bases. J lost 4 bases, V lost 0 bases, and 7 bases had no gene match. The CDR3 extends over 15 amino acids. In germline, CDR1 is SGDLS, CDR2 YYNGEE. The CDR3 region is CASSVGSGASYEQYF. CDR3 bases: TGTGCCAGCAGCGTAGGGAGCGGGGCGTCTTACGAGCAGTACTTC.

CDR3: CASSDPNPGGVTEAFF. CDR3 nucleotide sequence: TGCGCCAGCAGTGACCCCAACCCAGGGGGCGTCACTGAAGCTTTCTTT. The rearrangement joins TRBV10-2 to TRBJ1-1; 8 nucleotides match TRBD1. V was clipped by 3 bases and J by 4 bases; unmatched bases: 10. Germline CDR1 is WSHSY and CDR2 is SAAADI. The CDR3 has 16 residues.

CDR3 sequence reads: CASSYGTSAASNYGYTF. CDR3 coding DNA: TGTGCCAGCAGCTACGGGACATCGGCCGCCTCTAACTATGGCTACACCTTC. This chain uses TRBV7-9 with TRBJ1-2; TRBD1 is a possible D gene (6 bases). CDR1 is SEHNR, CDR2 FQNEAQ, per germline (reference sequence). The length of the CDR3 is 17 residues. V gave up 4 bases and J gave up 0 bases, with 18 bases separating them.

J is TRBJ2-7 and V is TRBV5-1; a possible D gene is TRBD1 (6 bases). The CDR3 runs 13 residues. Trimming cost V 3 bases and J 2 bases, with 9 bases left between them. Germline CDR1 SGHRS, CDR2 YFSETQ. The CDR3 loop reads CASSSAGAYEQYF. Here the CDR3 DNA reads TGCGCCAGCAGCTCAGCAGGGGCCTACGAGCAGTACTTC.

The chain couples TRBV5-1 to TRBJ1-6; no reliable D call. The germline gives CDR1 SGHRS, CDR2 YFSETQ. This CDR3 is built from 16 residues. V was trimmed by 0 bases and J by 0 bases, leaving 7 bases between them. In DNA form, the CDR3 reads TGCGCCAGCAGCTTGGACTCAGGCTCCTATAATTCACCCCTCCACTTT. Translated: CASSLDSGSYNSPLHF.

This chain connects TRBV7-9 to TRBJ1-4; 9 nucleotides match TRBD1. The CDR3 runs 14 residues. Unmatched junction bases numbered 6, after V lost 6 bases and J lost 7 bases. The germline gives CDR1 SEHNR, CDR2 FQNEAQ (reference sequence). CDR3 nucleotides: TGTGCCAGCAGACCGACAGGGGGTACTGAAAAACTGTTTTTT. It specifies CASRPTGGTEKLFF.

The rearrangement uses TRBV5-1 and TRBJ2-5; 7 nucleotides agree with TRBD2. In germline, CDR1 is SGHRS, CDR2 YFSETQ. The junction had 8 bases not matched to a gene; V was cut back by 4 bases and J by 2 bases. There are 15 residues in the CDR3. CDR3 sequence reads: CASSPGHSGQETQYF. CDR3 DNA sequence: TGCGCCAGCAGCCCAGGGCATAGCGGGCAAGAGACCCAGTACTTC.

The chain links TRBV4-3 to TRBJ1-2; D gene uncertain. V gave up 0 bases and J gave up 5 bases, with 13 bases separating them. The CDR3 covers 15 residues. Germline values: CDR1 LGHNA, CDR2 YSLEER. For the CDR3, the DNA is TGCGCCAGCAGCCAAGATTTTGTCCCCGAGTATGGCTACACCTTC. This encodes CASSQDFVPEYGYTF.

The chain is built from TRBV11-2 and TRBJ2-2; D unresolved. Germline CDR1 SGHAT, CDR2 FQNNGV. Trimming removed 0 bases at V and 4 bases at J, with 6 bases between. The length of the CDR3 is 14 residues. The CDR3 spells CASSLDRPTGELFF. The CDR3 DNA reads TGTGCCAGCAGCTTAGACAGGCCCACCGGGGAGCTGTTTTTT.

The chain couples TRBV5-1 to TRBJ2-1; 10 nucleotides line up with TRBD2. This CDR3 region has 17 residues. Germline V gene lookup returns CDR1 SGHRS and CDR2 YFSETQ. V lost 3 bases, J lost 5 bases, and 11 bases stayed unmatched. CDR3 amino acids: CASSSTSLAGGDNEQFF. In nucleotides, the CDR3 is TGCGCCAGCAGCTCAACAAGCTTAGCGGGGGGAGACAATGAGCAGTTCTTC.

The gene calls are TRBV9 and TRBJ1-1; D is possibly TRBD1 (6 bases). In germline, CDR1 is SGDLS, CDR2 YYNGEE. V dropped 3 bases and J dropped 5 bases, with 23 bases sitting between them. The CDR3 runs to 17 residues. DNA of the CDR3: TGTGCCAGCAGCGCACCTTCCGGGGCGGGCCAGGGGACTGAAGCTTTCTTT. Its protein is CASSAPSGAGQGTEAFF.

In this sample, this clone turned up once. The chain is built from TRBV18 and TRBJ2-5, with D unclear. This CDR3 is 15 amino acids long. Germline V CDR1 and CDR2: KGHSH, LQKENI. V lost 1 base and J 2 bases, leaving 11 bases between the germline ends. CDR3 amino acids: CASSPQHTPQETQYF. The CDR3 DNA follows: TGTGCCAGCTCACCACAGCATACCCCACAAGAGACCCAGTACTTC.

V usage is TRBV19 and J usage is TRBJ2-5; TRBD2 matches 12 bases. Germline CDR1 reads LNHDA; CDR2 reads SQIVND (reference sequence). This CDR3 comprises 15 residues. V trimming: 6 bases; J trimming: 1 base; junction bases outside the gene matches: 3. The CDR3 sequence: CASSGTSGSQETQYF. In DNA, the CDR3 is TGTGCCAGTAGCGGGACTAGCGGGTCCCAAGAGACCCAGTACTTC.

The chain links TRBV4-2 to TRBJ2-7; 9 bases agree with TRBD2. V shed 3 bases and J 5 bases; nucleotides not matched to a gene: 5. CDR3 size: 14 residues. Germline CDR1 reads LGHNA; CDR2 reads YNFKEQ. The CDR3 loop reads CASSQREGNNEQYF. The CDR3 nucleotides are TGTGCCAGCAGCCAGCGGGAGGGTAACAACGAGCAGTACTTC.